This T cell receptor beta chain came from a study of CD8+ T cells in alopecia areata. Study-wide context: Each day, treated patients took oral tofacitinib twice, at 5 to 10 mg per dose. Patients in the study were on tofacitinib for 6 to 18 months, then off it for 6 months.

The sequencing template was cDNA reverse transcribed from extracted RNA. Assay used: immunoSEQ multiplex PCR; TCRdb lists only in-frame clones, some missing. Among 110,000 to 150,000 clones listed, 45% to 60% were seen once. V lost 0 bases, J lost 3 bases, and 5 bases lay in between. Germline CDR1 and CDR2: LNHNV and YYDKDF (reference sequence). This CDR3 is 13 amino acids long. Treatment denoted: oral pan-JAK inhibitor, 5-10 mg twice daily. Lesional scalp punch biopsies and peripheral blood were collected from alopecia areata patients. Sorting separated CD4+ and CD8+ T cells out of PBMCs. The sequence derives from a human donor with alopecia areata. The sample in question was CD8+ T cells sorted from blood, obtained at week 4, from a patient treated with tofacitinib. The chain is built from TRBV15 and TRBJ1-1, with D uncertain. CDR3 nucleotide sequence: TGTGCCACCAGCAGAGAAGCTCACACTGAAGCTTTCTTT. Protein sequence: CATSREAHTEAFF.